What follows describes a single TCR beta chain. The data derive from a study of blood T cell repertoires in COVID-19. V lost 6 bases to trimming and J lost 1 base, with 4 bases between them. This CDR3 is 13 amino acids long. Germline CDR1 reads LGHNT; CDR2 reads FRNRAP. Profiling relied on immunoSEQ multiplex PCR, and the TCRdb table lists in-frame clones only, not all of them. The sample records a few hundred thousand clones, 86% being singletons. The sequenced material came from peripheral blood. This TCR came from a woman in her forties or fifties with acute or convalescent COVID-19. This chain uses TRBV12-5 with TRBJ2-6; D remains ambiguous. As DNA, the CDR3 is TGTGCTAGTGGCGAGTCTGGGGCCAACGTCCTGACTTTC. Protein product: CASGESGANVLTF.